This is a list of T cell receptor beta chains from one sample in a study of blood T cell repertoires in COVID-19. Assay: immunoSEQ multiplex PCR; the TCRdb copy retains only in-frame clones and omits some. The sample lists about 210,000 clones; about 84% were seen once. The material sequenced was PBMCs or T cells enriched from blood (not recorded which). The source is a man aged 25-45 years with acute COVID-19. The CDR3 runs from the conserved cysteine through the conserved F or W. The D gene is left open where the match is weak. Not every row has a clone size; where given, it reads once, few, many or a size class.

TRBV27	TRBD1	TRBJ2-7	.	TGTGCCAGCAGTTTCGGGACAGGGCCCTACGAGCAGTACTTC	CASSFGTGPYEQYF
TRBV2	TRBD1	TRBJ2-3	.	TGTGCCAGCCTGGACAGGGGCACAGATACGCAGTATTTT	CASLDRGTDTQYF
TRBV29-1	.	TRBJ1-2	few	TGCAGCGTCACCTCCCGGACAGACTATGGCTACACCTTC	CSVTSRTDYGYTF
TRBV6-4	.	TRBJ2-3	.	TGTGCCAGCAGTGACTCGGGGGGGGCCACAGATACGCAGTATTTT	CASSDSGGATDTQYF
TRBV7-9	.	TRBJ2-2	.	TGTGCCAGCAGCAATCCGGGGGGCAGCGGGGAGCTGTTTTTT	CASSNPGGSGELFF
TRBV7-3	TRBD1	TRBJ1-2	.	TGTGCCAGCAGCTTAGACGGGACAGGGATCTATGGCTACACCTTC	CASSLDGTGIYGYTF
TRBV29-1	TRBD1	TRBJ2-7	.	TGCAGCGCCCTAACAGGGGCTGGCTCCGAGCAGTACTTC	CSALTGAGSEQYF
TRBV3-1/TRBV3-2	TRBD2	TRBJ2-2	once	TGTGCCAGCAGCCAAAGGCGGGGGGGTGCGAACACCGGGGAGCTGTTTTTT	CASSQRRGGANTGELFF
TRBV19	TRBD2	TRBJ2-7	.	TGTGCCAGTAGAAGGACTAGCGGGGCCCACGAGCAGTACTTC	CASRRTSGAHEQYF
TRBV3-1/TRBV3-2	TRBD2	TRBJ2-7	.	TGTGCCAGCAGCCAAGGCACTAGCGGGGGCACAAGCTCCTACGAGCAGTACTTC	CASSQGTSGGTSSYEQYF
TRBV5-4	.	TRBJ1-2	once	TGTGCCAGCAGCTTGGAAGAGTGGGGCTACACCTTC	CASSLEEWGYTF
TRBV19	.	TRBJ1-1	.	TGTGCCAGTACAGCCAGGGAAGGCGTGAACACTGAAGCTTTCTTT	CASTAREGVNTEAFF
TRBV11-2	.	TRBJ1-1	few	TGTGCCAGCAGCTTAGTGAATCGGCGTCGGGGGGAACCCTTTCGCGCTTTCTTT	CASSLVNRRRGEPFRAFF
TRBV14	.	TRBJ2-1	.	TGTGCCAGCAGCGCTCAGGGTGAGCAGTTCTTC	CASSAQGEQFF
TRBV11-2	.	TRBJ1-2	.	TGTGCCAGCAGCTGGGACTCCGGGGACTATGGCTACACCTTC	CASSWDSGDYGYTF
TRBV27	.	TRBJ1-5	.	TGTGCCAGCAGTTTAACAGGGCGCGGTCAGCCCCAGCATTTT	CASSLTGRGQPQHF
TRBV9	TRBD2	TRBJ2-7	.	TGTGCCAGCAGCGACGGAATAGCGGGGGGGCGAGAGCAGTACTTC	CASSDGIAGGREQYF
TRBV9	.	TRBJ2-6	.	TGTGCCAGCGCTACTGGGGCCAACGTCCTGACTTTC	CASATGANVLTF
TRBV10-1	TRBD1	TRBJ1-4	.	TGCGCCAGCAGTGAGTCCACAGGGGTCAGCGAAAAACTGTTTTTT	CASSESTGVSEKLFF
TRBV19	.	TRBJ1-5	.	TGTGCCAGTAGTATCCAAAGGGGGGGATCAAGCAATCAGCCCCAGCATTTT	CASSIQRGGSSNQPQHF
TRBV12-2	.	TRBJ1-2	.	TGTGCAAGTCGTCAGGGGGAGGCTAACTATGGCTACACCTTC	CASRQGEANYGYTF
TRBV5-1	TRBD1	TRBJ2-7	.	TGCGCCAGCAGCAGGACCGGGACAGCCATCGTCGAGCAGTACTTC	CASSRTGTAIVEQYF
TRBV28	TRBD1	TRBJ1-1	.	TGTGCCAGCAGTTTACTCCCCGGGACAGGGCTTTCGGACGAAGCTTTCTTT	CASSLLPGTGLSDEAFF
TRBV27	.	TRBJ2-3	.	TGTGCCAGCAGTTTAATGGCCGCCGCCGGCACAGATACGCAGTATTTT	CASSLMAAAGTDTQYF
TRBV28	.	TRBJ1-1	.	TGTGCCAGCAGTTCCCCGCAAGGGGGCACTGAAGCTTTCTTT	CASSSPQGGTEAFF
TRBV5-1	TRBD1	TRBJ1-6	.	TGCGCCACCGGCAGGGGGGACAATTCACCCCTCCACTTT	CATGRGDNSPLHF
TRBV27	.	TRBJ2-7	.	TGTGCCAGCAGTTTAGCGGGCCACACCTACGAGCAGTACTTC	CASSLAGHTYEQYF
TRBV5-4	TRBD1	TRBJ1-2	.	TGTGCCAGCAGCCCTGCGGGGGTCGGGACAGGGAACTATGGCTACACCTTC	CASSPAGVGTGNYGYTF
TRBV5-5	TRBD1	TRBJ2-7	.	TGTGCCAGCAGCACGGACAGGGGGCAACACTACGAGCAGTACTTC	CASSTDRGQHYEQYF
TRBV10-2	TRBD1	TRBJ1-2	.	TGCGCCAGCAGTGAGGGCAGGGGGTACGGCTACACCTTC	CASSEGRGYGYTF
TRBV6-5	.	TRBJ2-3	.	TGTGCCAGTACGGGGGGCGGAGATACGCAGTATTTT	CASTGGGDTQYF
TRBV11-1	.	TRBJ2-1	.	TGTGCCAGCAGCTTTTCTGACAGTGGTGAGCAGTTCTTC	CASSFSDSGEQFF
TRBV9	.	TRBJ1-2	.	TGTGCCAGCACCCAAGACAGCTATGGCTACACCTTC	CASTQDSYGYTF
TRBV12-3/TRBV12-4	TRBD1	TRBJ1-2	once	TGTGCCAGCAGTTGGGACAGGGTTGGTGGCTACACCTTC	CASSWDRVGGYTF
TRBV6-5	.	TRBJ1-5	.	TGTGCCAGCAGCAGGGTTTTCGATCAGCCCCAGCATTTT	CASSRVFDQPQHF
TRBV29-1	.	TRBJ1-5	.	TGCAGCGTAAGGGACACTAATCAGCCCCAGCATTTT	CSVRDTNQPQHF
TRBV14	.	TRBJ2-5	.	TGTGCCAGCAGCCAAGCCGGGACTCCGTACTTC	CASSQAGTPYF
TRBV2	.	TRBJ1-4	.	TGTGCCAGCAGTGAAGGTTCGGCGGCAACTAATGAAAAACTGTTTTTT	CASSEGSAATNEKLFF
TRBV7-6	.	TRBJ1-1	.	TGTGCCAGCAGCTTAAGGGGGGGCAGCTTCACTGAAGCTTTCTTT	CASSLRGGSFTEAFF
TRBV29-1	TRBD1	TRBJ1-1	.	TGCAGCGTTACCACAGGGGCTGAGAACACTGAAGCTTTCTTT	CSVTTGAENTEAFF
TRBV15	TRBD1	TRBJ2-2	.	TGTGCCACCAGCACTCATTCCGGGACAGGGAACACCGGGGAGCTGTTTTTT	CATSTHSGTGNTGELFF
TRBV9	.	TRBJ1-1	.	TGTGCCAGCAGCGTAGTATCCCCTAACACTGAAGCTTTCTTT	CASSVVSPNTEAFF
TRBV5-1	TRBD1	TRBJ2-2	.	TGCGCCAGCAGGACAGGGGGCGTAAACACCGGGGAGCTGTTTTTT	CASRTGGVNTGELFF
TRBV2	.	TRBJ1-6	.	TGTGCCAGCAAGGAGGGTAATAATTCACCCCTCCACTTT	CASKEGNNSPLHF
TRBV5-6	.	TRBJ1-1	once	TGTGCCAGCAGCCTCCCAGGCTGGAACACTGAAGCTTTCTTT	CASSLPGWNTEAFF
TRBV10-3	.	TRBJ2-5	.	TGTGCCATCAGTGAGGGGACTGCCCAAGAGACCCAGTACTTC	CAISEGTAQETQYF